A selection of T cell receptor beta chains follows, all from one sample in a study of blood T cell repertoires in COVID-19. Sequencing used immunoSEQ multiplex PCR; TCRdb keeps in-frame clones, though not all of them. The repertoire holds about 330,000 clones, with roughly nine tenths as singletons. The sequenced material came from PBMCs or T cells enriched from blood (not recorded which). Every receptor here comes from a woman younger than 45 who had recovered from COVID-19. The CDR3 runs from the conserved cysteine through the conserved F or W. Each record gives: J gene, V gene, CDR3 length, D gene, CDR3 DNA, CDR3 protein. The D gene is left open where the match is weak.

>TRBJ1-1|TRBV30|13|-
TGTGCCTGGAGTGTACTGGGGGGTTCTGAAGCTTTCTTT
CAWSVLGGSEAFF
>TRBJ2-7|TRBV21-1|15|-
TGTGCCAGCAGCACTCGGACAGGGTTGTCCTACGAGCAGTACTTC
CASSTRTGLSYEQYF
>TRBJ1-1|TRBV12-3/TRBV12-4|12|-
TGTGCCAGCAGGCGAGATTCCTATCCGGCTTTCTTT
CASRRDSYPAFF
>TRBJ1-1|TRBV23-1|16|TRBD1
TGCGCCAGCAGTCCCTCGGGACAGGGGTCGAACACTGAAGCTTTCTTT
CASSPSGQGSNTEAFF
>TRBJ2-3|TRBV6-6|15|-
TGTGCCAGCAGTCCAATAGCGAAAGGAACAGATACGCAGTATTTT
CASSPIAKGTDTQYF
>TRBJ2-5|TRBV19|15|-
TGTGCCAGTAGTATAGTTGCCCAACCTAAAGAGACCCAGTACTTC
CASSIVAQPKETQYF
>TRBJ1-5|TRBV2|14|-
TGTGCCAGCAGTGAGGGGAGTAGCAATCAGCCCCAGCATTTT
CASSEGSSNQPQHF
>TRBJ1-2|TRBV3-1/TRBV3-2|15|-
TGTGCCAGCAGCCAAGATGCCAGGGGAGACTATGGCTACACCTTC
CASSQDARGDYGYTF
>TRBJ1-1|TRBV5-1|17|-
TGCGCCAGCAGCTTCGAAATAACCGACAGAGATAACACTGAAGCTTTCTTT
CASSFEITDRDNTEAFF
>TRBJ1-2|TRBV4-1|14|-
TGCGCCAGCAGCCAAAACCAGGGGATTGATGGCTACACCTTC
CASSQNQGIDGYTF